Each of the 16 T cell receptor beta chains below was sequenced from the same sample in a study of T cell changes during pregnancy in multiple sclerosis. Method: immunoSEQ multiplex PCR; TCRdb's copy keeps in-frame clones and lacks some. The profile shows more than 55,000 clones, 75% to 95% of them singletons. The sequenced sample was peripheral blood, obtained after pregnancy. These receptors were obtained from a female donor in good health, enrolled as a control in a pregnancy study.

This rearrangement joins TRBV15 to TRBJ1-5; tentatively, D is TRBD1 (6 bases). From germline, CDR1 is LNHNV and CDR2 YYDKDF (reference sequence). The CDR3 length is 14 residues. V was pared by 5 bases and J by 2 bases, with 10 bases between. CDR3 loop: CATSVRQGNQPQHF. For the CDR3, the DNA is TGTGCCACCAGCGTCCGACAGGGCAATCAGCCCCAGCATTTT.

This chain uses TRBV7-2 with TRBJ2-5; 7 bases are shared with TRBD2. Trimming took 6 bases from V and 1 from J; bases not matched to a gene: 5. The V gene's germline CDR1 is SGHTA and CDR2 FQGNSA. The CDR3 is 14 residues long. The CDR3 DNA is TGTGCCAGCAGTCCAGCGGGGCCCCAAGAGACCCAGTACTTC. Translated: CASSPAGPQETQYF.

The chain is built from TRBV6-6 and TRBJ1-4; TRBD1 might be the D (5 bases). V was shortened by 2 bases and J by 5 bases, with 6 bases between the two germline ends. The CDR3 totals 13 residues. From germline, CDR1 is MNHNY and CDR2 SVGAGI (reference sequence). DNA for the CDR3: TGTGCCAGCAGTTACGGGGGGAATGAAAAACTGTTTTTT. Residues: CASSYGGNEKLFF.

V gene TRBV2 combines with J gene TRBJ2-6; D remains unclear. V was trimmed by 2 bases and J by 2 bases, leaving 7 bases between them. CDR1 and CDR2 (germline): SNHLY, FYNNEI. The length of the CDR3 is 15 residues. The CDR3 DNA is TGTGCCAGCAGTGAACTGGGCCCTGGGGCCAACGTCCTGACTTTC. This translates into CASSELGPGANVLTF.

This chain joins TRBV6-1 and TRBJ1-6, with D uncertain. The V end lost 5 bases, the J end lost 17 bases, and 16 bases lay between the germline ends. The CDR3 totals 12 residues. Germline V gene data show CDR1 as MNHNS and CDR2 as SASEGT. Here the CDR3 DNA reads TGTGCCAGCAGTATTACCCTCGGCGGTGTCCACTTT. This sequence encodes CASSITLGGVHF.

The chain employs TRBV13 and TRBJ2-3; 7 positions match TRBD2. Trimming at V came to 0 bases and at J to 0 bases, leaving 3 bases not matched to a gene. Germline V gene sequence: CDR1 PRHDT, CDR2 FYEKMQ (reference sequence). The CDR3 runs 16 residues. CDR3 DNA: TGTGCCAGCAGCTTAGGGGGCGGGGGAAGCACAGATACGCAGTATTTT. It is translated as CASSLGGGGSTDTQYF.

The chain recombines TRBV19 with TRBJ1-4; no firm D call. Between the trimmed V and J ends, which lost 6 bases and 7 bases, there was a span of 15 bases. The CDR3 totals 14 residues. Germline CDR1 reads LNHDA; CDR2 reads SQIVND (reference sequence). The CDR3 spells CASRRYSVGEKLFF. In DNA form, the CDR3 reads TGTGCCAGTAGACGATACAGTGTAGGTGAAAAACTGTTTTTT.

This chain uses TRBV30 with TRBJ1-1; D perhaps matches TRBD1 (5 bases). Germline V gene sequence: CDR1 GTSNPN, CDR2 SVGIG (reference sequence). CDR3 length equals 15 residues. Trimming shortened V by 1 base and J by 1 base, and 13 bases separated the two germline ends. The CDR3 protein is CAWSGPTGRNTEAFF. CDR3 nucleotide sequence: TGTGCCTGGAGTGGTCCCACAGGCAGGAACACTGAAGCTTTCTTT. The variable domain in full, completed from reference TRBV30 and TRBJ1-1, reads SQTIHQWPATLVQPVGSPLSLECTVEGTSNPNLYWYRQAAGRGLQLLFYSVGIGQISSEVPQNLSASRPQDRQFILSSKKLLLSDSGFYLCAWSGPTGRNTEAFFGQGTRLTVV.

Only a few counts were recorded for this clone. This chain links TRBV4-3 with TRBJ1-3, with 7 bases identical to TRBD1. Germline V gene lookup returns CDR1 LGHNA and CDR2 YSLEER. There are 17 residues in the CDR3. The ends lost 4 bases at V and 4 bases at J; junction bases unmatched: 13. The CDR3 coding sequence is TGCGCCAGCAGCCTAGACCCGGGACAGTTATCCGGAAACACCATATATTTT. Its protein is CASSLDPGQLSGNTIYF.

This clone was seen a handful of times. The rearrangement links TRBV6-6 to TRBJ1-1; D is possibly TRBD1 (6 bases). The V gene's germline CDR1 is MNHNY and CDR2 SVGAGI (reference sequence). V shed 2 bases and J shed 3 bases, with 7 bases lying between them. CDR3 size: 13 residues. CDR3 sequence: CASSYAGDTEAFF. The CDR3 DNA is TGTGCCAGCAGTTACGCAGGGGACACTGAAGCTTTCTTT.

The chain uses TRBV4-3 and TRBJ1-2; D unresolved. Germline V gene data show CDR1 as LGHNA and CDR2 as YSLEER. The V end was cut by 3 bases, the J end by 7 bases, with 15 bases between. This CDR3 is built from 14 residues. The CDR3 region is CASSHNTGAGGYTF. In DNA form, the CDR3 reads TGCGCCAGCAGCCACAACACGGGTGCGGGTGGCTACACCTTC.

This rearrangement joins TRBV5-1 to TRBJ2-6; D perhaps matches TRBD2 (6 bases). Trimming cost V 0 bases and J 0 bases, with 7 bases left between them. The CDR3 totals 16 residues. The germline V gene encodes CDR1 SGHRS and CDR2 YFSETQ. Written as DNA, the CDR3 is TGCGCCAGCAGCTTGGACGGGAGCTCTGGGGCCAACGTCCTGACTTTC. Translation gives CASSLDGSSGANVLTF.

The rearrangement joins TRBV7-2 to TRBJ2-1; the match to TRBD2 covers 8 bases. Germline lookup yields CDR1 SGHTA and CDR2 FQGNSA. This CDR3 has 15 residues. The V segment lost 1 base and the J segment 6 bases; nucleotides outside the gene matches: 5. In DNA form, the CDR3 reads TGTGCCAGCAGCTTAGTGGGACTAGAGGGCAATGAGCAGTTCTTC. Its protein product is CASSLVGLEGNEQFF.

CDR3 sequence (DNA): TGTGCCAGCGGTTCAATAGGAAGGGGACTGTTTTTT. This gives the protein CASGSIGRGLFF. The rearrangement uses TRBV12-1 and TRBJ1-4; the table's D gene call, TRBD1, was not cross checked with the DNA. TRBV12-1 is a pseudogene segment. This CDR3 has 12 amino acids.

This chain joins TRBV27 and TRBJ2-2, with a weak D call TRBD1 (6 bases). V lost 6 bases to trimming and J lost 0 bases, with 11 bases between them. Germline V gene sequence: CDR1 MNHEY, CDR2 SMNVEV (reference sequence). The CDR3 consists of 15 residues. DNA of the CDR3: TGTGCCAGCAGATTAGGGACAACGAACACCGGGGAGCTGTTTTTT. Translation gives CASRLGTTNTGELFF.

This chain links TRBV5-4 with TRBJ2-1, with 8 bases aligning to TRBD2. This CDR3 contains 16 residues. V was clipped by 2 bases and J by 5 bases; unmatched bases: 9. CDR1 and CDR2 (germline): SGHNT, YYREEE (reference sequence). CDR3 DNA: TGTGCCAGCAGCTTAACTCGGGGGGGCAAAAACAATGAGCAGTTCTTC. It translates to CASSLTRGGKNNEQFF.